Below are 23 T cell receptor beta chains sequenced from a single sample in a study of blood T cells in healthy people across ages. The second PCR ran about 6 to 11 cycles with a sample-barcoded 5' primer and J-beta primers. From the 5' RACE reads, TCRdb called clonotypes with MiXCR, one entry per CDR3 protein. The profile covers over 1,200,000 distinct CDR3 sequences, with around 55% appearing a single time and roughly 7% taken by the ten largest. Sample: blood. Receptors were obtained from a man younger than 30 in good health.

The V gene is TRBV29-1, the J gene TRBJ2-3; TRBD1 agrees at 8 bases. The CDR3 is 15 amino acids. J lost 2 bases, V lost 2 bases, and 6 bases had no gene match. The germline CDR1 and CDR2 sequences are SQVTM and ANQGSEA. The CDR3 region is CSVELRDRTTDTQYF. The CDR3 nucleotides read TGCAGCGTTGAACTCCGGGACAGGACCACAGATACGCAGTATTTT.

The chain combines TRBV25-1 with TRBJ1-2, with 7 nucleotides matching TRBD1. The germline V gene has CDR1 MGHDK and CDR2 SYGVNS. V lost 1 base and J lost 3; bases outside the gene matches: 14. This CDR3 region has 18 residues. CDR3 region: CASSEFGQLGTDYYGYTF. CDR3 in DNA: TGTGCCAGCAGTGAATTTGGACAATTAGGGACAGACTACTATGGCTACACCTTC.

The chain employs TRBV4-3 and TRBJ1-4; no firm D call. V shed 1 base and J shed 7 bases, with 16 bases lying between them. Germline V lookup: CDR1 LGHNA, CDR2 YSLEER. The CDR3 sequence is 16 residues long. DNA of the CDR3: TGCGCCAGCAGCCAAGGGTCCGGGCTTCGGGGTGAAAAACTGTTTTTT. It yields the protein CASSQGSGLRGEKLFF.

The rearrangement links TRBV9 to TRBJ2-7, with 11 bases that match TRBD2. The germline V gene encodes CDR1 SGDLS and CDR2 YYNGEE. The CDR3 covers 16 residues. Losses at the gene ends were 4 bases for V and 5 bases for J; bases not matched to a gene: 11. The CDR3 sequence is CASSTPIAGGPNEQYF. CDR3 nucleotides: TGTGCCAGCAGCACCCCAATAGCGGGAGGGCCTAACGAGCAGTACTTC.

The chain employs TRBV20-1 and TRBJ2-7; a possible D gene is TRBD2 (5 bases). Trimming took 3 bases from V and 3 from J, leaving 9 bases between them. Germline values: CDR1 DFQATT, CDR2 SNEGSKA (reference sequence). The CDR3 sequence is 12 residues long. CDR3 amino acids: CSARQTNYEQYF. In nucleotides, the CDR3 is TGCAGTGCTAGGCAGACTAACTACGAGCAGTACTTC.

This clonotype was found many times. The chain employs TRBV6-5 and TRBJ1-1; D perhaps matches TRBD1 (5 bases). Trimming left V 0 bases short and J 5 bases short, with 7 bases between. Germline loops: CDR1 MNHEY, CDR2 SVGAGI. CDR3 length equals 13 residues. The CDR3 DNA reads TGTGCCAGCAGTTACTCCAGGGAGACTGAAGCTTTCTTT. Translation gives CASSYSRETEAFF.

The genes are TRBV7-9 and TRBJ2-1; tentatively, D is TRBD1 or TRBD2 (5 bases each). Trimming removed 1 base at V and 8 bases at J, with 18 bases between. CDR1 is SEHNR, CDR2 FQNEAQ, per germline (reference sequence). This CDR3 has 16 residues. The CDR3 sequence: CASSLGRDAPFDEQFF. For the CDR3, the DNA is TGTGCCAGCAGCTTAGGACGGGACGCCCCGTTCGATGAGCAGTTCTTC.

The chain carries TRBV12-3 or TRBV12-4 and TRBJ2-7; D is unresolved. V was shortened by 1 base and J by 2 bases, with 21 bases between the two germline ends. The CDR3 is 18 amino acids. The CDR3 region is CASSLVGLGDQKTYEQYF. In DNA form, the CDR3 reads TGTGCCAGCAGTTTAGTTGGCTTAGGTGACCAGAAAACCTACGAGCAGTACTTC.

The V and J genes are TRBV4-2 and TRBJ1-4; D remains ambiguous. Germline V lookup: CDR1 LGHNA, CDR2 YNFKEQ. The CDR3 sequence is 13 residues long. With 1 base removed from V and 6 bases from J, the gap between germline ends came to 6 bases. The CDR3 is CASSQGRDEKLFF. The CDR3 DNA sequence: TGTGCCAGCAGCCAAGGACGGGATGAAAAACTGTTTTTT.

Only a few counts were recorded for this clonotype. The CDR3 loop is CASSLGTEDEKLFF. Here the CDR3 DNA reads TGTGCCAGCAGCCTTGGGACGGAAGATGAAAAACTGTTTTTT. The rearrangement links TRBV12-3 or TRBV12-4 to TRBJ1-4; a possible D gene is TRBD1 (5 bases). The V gene lost 6 bases and the J gene lost 6 bases, with 14 bases spanning the gap. The length of the CDR3 is 14 residues.

This clonotype was counted a few times. The J gene is TRBJ2-5, the V gene TRBV4-1; maybe TRBD2 (5 bases). The V end was cut by 4 bases, the J end by 4 bases, with 28 bases between. The germline gives CDR1 MGHRA, CDR2 YSYEKL. The CDR3 has 19 residues. The CDR3 DNA follows: TGCGCCAGCAGCCCTCCTCAAGAAGGGAGTCGGGTTGGTGGAGAGACCCAGTACTTC. Residues: CASSPPQEGSRVGGETQYF.

The table lists this clonotype with a count of one. The chain uses TRBV2 and TRBJ2-1; 14 bases are a match to TRBD2. The V segment lost 4 bases and the J segment 4 bases; nucleotides outside the gene matches: 3. CDR3 length: 16 amino acids. Germline V gives CDR1 SNHLY, CDR2 FYNNEI. CDR3 sequence (DNA): TGTGCCAGCAGTGCCGGACTAGCGGGGGGTTACAATGAGCAGTTCTTC. This gives the protein CASSAGLAGGYNEQFF.

A few counts support this clonotype. The V gene is TRBV4-2, the J gene TRBJ2-5; 8 bases fit TRBD1. V gave up 0 bases and J gave up 1 base; unmatched junction bases: 7. In germline, CDR1 is LGHNA, CDR2 YNFKEQ. The CDR3 covers 17 residues. The CDR3 coding sequence is TGTGCCAGCAGCCAAGACGGGGGACAGGACATCCAAGAGACCCAGTACTTC. Its translation: CASSQDGGQDIQETQYF.

Only one count was recorded for this clonotype. At one end, the junction sequence differs from germline, possibly due to a read error. The chain has TRBV20-1 and TRBJ2-3, with 10 bases fitting TRBD2. Looked up from germline, CDR1 is DFQATT and CDR2 is SNEGSKA (reference sequence). This CDR3 region has 15 residues. The CDR3 DNA reads TGCGGTGCTAGTCCCCTAGCGGGAGACACAGATACGCAGTATTTT. Its translation is CGASPLAGDTDTQYF.

The chain joins TRBV20-1 to TRBJ2-7, with D tentatively TRBD2 (5 bases). The CDR3 totals 13 residues. Germline V gene sequence: CDR1 DFQATT, CDR2 SNEGSKA (reference sequence). The V end lost 5 bases, the J end lost 3 bases, and 14 bases lay between the germline ends. The chain's CDR3 is CSAGPGIGYEQYF. CDR3 nucleotide sequence: TGCAGTGCTGGGCCGGGGATCGGCTACGAGCAGTACTTC.

This chain joins TRBV5-1 and TRBJ1-4; D gene uncertain. Per germline, CDR1 SGHRS and CDR2 YFSETQ. V lost 5 bases and J 12 bases, leaving 2 bases between the germline ends. CDR3 size: 8 residues. CDR3 in amino acids: CASRELFF. In DNA, the CDR3 is TGCGCCAGCAGGGAACTGTTTTTT. Based on the CDR3 plus reference TRBV5-1 and TRBJ1-4, the full variable domain is KAGVTQTPRYLIKTRGQQVTLSCSPISGHRSVSWYQQTPGQGLQFLFEYFSETQRNKGNFPGRFSGRQFSNSRSEMNVSTLELGDSALYLCASRELFFGSGTQLSVL.

For the CDR3, the DNA is TGTGCCAGCAGTTTGGGTGTGACTAGCGGGGGGTTTGGCGCCTACGAGCAGTACTTC. This sequence encodes CASSLGVTSGGFGAYEQYF. This chain uses TRBV28 with TRBJ2-4; 13 bases agree with TRBD2. TRBJ2-7 matches the DNA end more closely, so the J call is doubtful. Germline CDR1 MDHEN, CDR2 SYDVKM. The CDR3 extends over 19 amino acids.

V usage is TRBV20-1 and J usage is TRBJ1-1; 9 nucleotides match TRBD1. The CDR3 extends over 14 amino acids. CDR1 and CDR2 (germline): DFQATT, SNEGSKA (reference sequence). Trimming cost V 6 bases and J 1 base; bases outside gene matches: 6. Here the CDR3 reads CSARQGGENTEAFF. Written as DNA, the CDR3 is TGCAGTGCGCGACAGGGGGGAGAGAACACTGAAGCTTTCTTT.

The table lists this clonotype with a few counts. The J gene is TRBJ2-7, the V gene TRBV15, with TRBD2 matching 9 bases. This CDR3 is 14 amino acids long. V lost 1 base and J lost 4; bases outside the gene matches: 2. From germline, CDR1 is LNHNV and CDR2 YYDKDF (reference sequence). CDR3 sequence (DNA): TGTGCCACCAGCAGAGTTAGCGGGAGTTACGAGCAGTACTTC. This encodes CATSRVSGSYEQYF. Full variable domain (remainder filled in from reference TRBV15 and TRBJ2-7): DAMVIQNPRYQVTQFGKPVTLSCSQTLNHNVMYWYQQKSSQAPKLLFHYYDKDFNNEADTPDNFQSRRPNTSFCFLDIRSPGLGDTAMYLCATSRVSGSYEQYFGPGTRLTVT.

This chain uses TRBV20-1 with TRBJ2-5; TRBD2 matches 9 bases. This CDR3 is built from 13 residues. V dropped 0 bases and J dropped 9; count of bases not matched to a gene: 5. Germline V gene lookup returns CDR1 DFQATT and CDR2 SNEGSKA (reference sequence). The CDR3 DNA sequence: TGCAGTGCTAGAGAGATAGCGGGAGTTGCCCAGTACTTC. This sequence encodes CSAREIAGVAQYF.

CDR3 region: CASSQQGPDEKLFF. For the CDR3, the DNA is TGCGCCAGCAGCCAACAGGGCCCGGATGAAAAACTGTTTTTT. The chain employs TRBV4-1 and TRBJ1-4; perhaps TRBD1 as D (5 bases). The germline V gene encodes CDR1 MGHRA and CDR2 YSYEKL. This CDR3 has 14 amino acids. V dropped 2 bases and J dropped 6 bases, with 10 bases sitting between them.

The chain employs TRBV3-1 and TRBJ2-3; D remains unclear. Germline CDR1 reads LGHDT; CDR2 reads YNNKEL (reference sequence). This CDR3 contains 13 residues. Trimming removed 2 bases from V and 3 bases from J, with 6 bases in between. The CDR3 sequence is CASSQPRTDTQYF. In DNA, the CDR3 is TGTGCCAGCAGCCAACCGAGGACAGATACGCAGTATTTT.

The rearrangement uses TRBV14 and TRBJ1-6; D is perhaps TRBD1 (6 bases). CDR1 is SGHDN and CDR2 is FVKESK in the germline V gene. The V gene lost 4 bases and the J gene lost 10 bases, with 20 bases spanning the gap. The CDR3 totals 16 residues. Here the CDR3 DNA reads TGTGCCAGCAGCCCTTCAGACAGGTCCTTGGGCTCACCCCTCCACTTT. Translating gives CASSPSDRSLGSPLHF.